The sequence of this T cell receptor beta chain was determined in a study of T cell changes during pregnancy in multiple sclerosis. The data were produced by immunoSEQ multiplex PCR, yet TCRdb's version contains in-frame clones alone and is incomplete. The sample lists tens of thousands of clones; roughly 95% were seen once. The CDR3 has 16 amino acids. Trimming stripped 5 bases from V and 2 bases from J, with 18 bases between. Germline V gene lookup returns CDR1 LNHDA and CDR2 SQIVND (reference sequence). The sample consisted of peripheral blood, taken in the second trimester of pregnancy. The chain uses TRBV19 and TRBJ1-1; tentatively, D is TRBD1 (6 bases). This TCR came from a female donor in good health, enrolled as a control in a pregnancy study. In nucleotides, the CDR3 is TGTGCCAGTAGTTCTTACGGACAGTTTTCAAACACTGAAGCTTTCTTT. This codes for CASSSYGQFSNTEAFF.